This T cell receptor (beta chain) derives from a study of T cells after yellow fever vaccination. Study context: Libraries from low-cell-number fractions were prepared with the SMART-Seq v4 Ultra Low Input RNA kit. Overall study results and limits: Primary-vaccination clones mostly resurfaced post-booster (under 98% CD4, roughly 90% CD8). Peaking faster, on day 5 versus 15, the secondary response was nonetheless weaker.

The CDR3 length is 14 residues. In germline, CDR1 is DFQATT, CDR2 SNEGSKA (reference sequence). Trimming took off 6 bases at V and 1 base at J, with 13 bases between the two ends. Researchers made TCR cDNA using 5'RACE template switching, and this step added a universal primer site and UMIs. TCRdb analysed the 5' RACE reads with MiXCR anew, one entry per CDR3 protein. The data contain 200,000 to 250,000 distinct CDR3 sequences, about 7.1% of them singletons. This clonotype appeared a few times. The antigen is undetermined. The chain has TRBV20-1 and TRBJ1-5; D perhaps matches TRBD1 (5 bases). The source of this sequence is a man aged 30-40 years who received the YFV17D yellow fever vaccine. The starting material was CD4+ T cells sorted from PBMCs, obtained 15 days after the yellow fever booster vaccination. CDR3 residues: CSAREGGSNQPQHF. The CDR3 DNA reads as TGCAGTGCCAGGGAGGGCGGGAGCAATCAGCCCCAGCATTTT.